A single sample gave rise to the 5 T cell receptor beta chains below, sequenced in a study of identical twins. TCRdb called the 5' RACE reads again in MiXCR, with one record for every CDR3 protein. The table has 500,000 to 600,000 distinct CDR3 sequences, roughly a fifth seen once. Another study also made use of these data, one on T cells expressing NK-cell markers.

The sequencing sample was made of CD4+ T cells sorted from blood. Every receptor here comes from a woman younger than 35 in good health.

V is TRBV5-5 and J is TRBJ2-3, with D hard to call. V dropped 4 bases and J dropped 4 bases, with 16 bases sitting between them. Germline V gives CDR1 SGHKS, CDR2 YYEKEE (reference sequence). The CDR3 has 15 amino acids. The DNA of the CDR3 is TGTGCCAGCAGCCTCGGACCCCACGGCGCAGATACGCAGTATTTT. Encoded protein: CASSLGPHGADTQYF.

The gene calls are TRBV18 and TRBJ2-1; perhaps TRBD2 as D (6 bases). The CDR3 loop spans 16 amino acids. V was cut by 2 bases and J by 7 bases, with 18 bases left in between. The germline V gene has CDR1 KGHSH and CDR2 LQKENI. The CDR3 DNA follows: TGTGCCAGCTCACCAAGGTCCCAGCTAGCGCGGAATGAGCAGTTCTTC. Translated, it gives CASSPRSQLARNEQFF. The entire variable domain, with the rest obtained from reference TRBV18 and TRBJ2-1, is as follows: NAGVMQNPRHLVRRRGQEARLRCSPMKGHSHVYWYRQLPEEGLKFMVYLQKENIIDESGMPKERFSAEFPKEGPSILRIQQVVRGDSAAYFCASSPRSQLARNEQFFGPGTRLTVL.

The genes are TRBV28 and TRBJ2-7; no firm D call. Germline CDR1 MDHEN, CDR2 SYDVKM. V lost 4 bases to trimming and J lost 2 bases, with 9 bases between them. The CDR3 has 13 amino acids. The CDR3 DNA is TGTGCCAGCAGTTCGCAGGTCCCCTACGAGCAGTACTTC. The encoded protein is CASSSQVPYEQYF.

There are a few counts of this clonotype. The genes are TRBV29-1 and TRBJ2-7; tentative D call: TRBD2 (7 bases). Trimming took off 3 bases at V and 2 bases at J, with 20 bases between the two ends. The germline V gene encodes CDR1 SQVTM and CDR2 ANQGSEA. This CDR3 is built from 16 residues. The CDR3 here is CSVDSHGGPPAYEQYF. The CDR3 DNA reads TGCAGCGTTGATTCACACGGGGGGCCCCCAGCCTACGAGCAGTACTTC.

The rearrangement joins TRBV7-8 to TRBJ2-5; the D gene is possibly TRBD2 (6 bases). The V gene's germline CDR1 is SGHVS and CDR2 FQNEAQ. CDR3 length: 15 amino acids. V lost 5 bases, J lost 7 bases, and 20 bases lay in between. The CDR3 sequence is CASSPRGGATGTQYF. CDR3 coding DNA: TGTGCCAGCAGCCCACGAGGAGGGGCCACCGGGACCCAGTACTTC.